Presented here are 28 T cell receptor beta chains from one specimen sequenced in a study of blood T cells in healthy people across ages. With a J-beta primer mix and a sample-barcoded 5' primer, a second PCR ran roughly 6 to 11 cycles. Via MiXCR, TCRdb re-called the 5' RACE reads, giving one row per CDR3 protein. The profile shows 1.5 million to 1.9 million distinct CDR3 sequences, 35% to 45% of them singletons. Sequences were obtained from blood. The receptors derive from a woman younger than 35 in good health.

This clonotype was counted only a few times. J is TRBJ2-3 and V is TRBV7-8; 10 bases map to TRBD1. Losses at the gene ends were 2 bases for V and 0 bases for J; bases not matched to a gene: 17. The CDR3 covers 21 residues. Per the germline V gene, CDR1 is SGHVS and CDR2 is FQNEAQ. The CDR3 bases are TGTGCCAGCAGCTTACCGTCCGGGACAGGGGCTTACTCTCTCAGCACAGATACGCAGTATTTT. This sequence encodes CASSLPSGTGAYSLSTDTQYF.

This clonotype was observed a handful of times. CDR3 DNA sequence: TGTGCCAGCAGTTTCGAGAGCGGAAGATACAATGAGCAGTTCTTC. Translated: CASSFESGRYNEQFF. V usage is TRBV27 and J usage is TRBJ2-1, with D perhaps matching TRBD2 (5 bases). In germline, CDR1 is MNHEY, CDR2 SMNVEV (reference sequence). The CDR3 contains 15 residues. Trimming left V 3 bases short and J 4 bases short, with 13 bases between.

This clonotype has only a few counts. V gene TRBV5-5 combines with J gene TRBJ1-2, with TRBD1 matching 9 bases. There are 14 residues in the CDR3. With V trimmed by 4 bases and J by 8 bases, 9 bases remained unmatched. The germline V gene encodes CDR1 SGHKS and CDR2 YYEKEE (reference sequence). CDR3 in DNA: TGTGCCAGCAGCCCCCGGACAGGGGAGAAAGGCTACACCTTC. As protein: CASSPRTGEKGYTF. Full variable domain (rest looked up from reference TRBV5-5 and TRBJ1-2): DAGVTQSPTHLIKTRGQQVTLRCSPISGHKSVSWYQQVLGQGPQFIFQYYEKEERGRGNFPDRFSARQFPNYSSELNVNALLLGDSALYLCASSPRTGEKGYTFGSGTRLTVV.

The CDR3 loop reads CASSPDPLETQYF. The CDR3 coding sequence is TGTGCCAGCAGCCCAGACCCTTTGGAGACCCAGTACTTC. The chain uses TRBV7-2 and TRBJ2-5, with D hard to call. The V end was cut by 5 bases, the J end by 5 bases, with 12 bases between. Per the germline V gene, CDR1 is SGHTA and CDR2 is FQGNSA. The CDR3 runs to 13 residues.

The chain uses TRBV6-6 and TRBJ2-2, with TRBD1 matching 11 bases. This CDR3 spans 17 amino acids. V dropped 4 bases and J dropped 6; count of bases not matched to a gene: 10. CDR1 and CDR2 from the germline V gene are MNHNY and SVGAGI (reference sequence). CDR3 residues: CASSSSTPGQGAGELFF. CDR3 sequence (DNA): TGTGCCAGCAGTTCCTCAACCCCGGGACAGGGGGCCGGGGAGCTGTTTTTT.

The J gene is TRBJ1-1, the V gene TRBV2; TRBD1 is a possible D gene (6 bases). The CDR3 has 12 residues. V was pared by 7 bases and J by 3 bases, with 9 bases between. The germline CDR1 and CDR2 sequences are SNHLY and FYNNEI. The CDR3 spells CASNYRDTEAFF. In DNA form, the CDR3 reads TGTGCCAGCAATTACAGGGACACTGAAGCTTTCTTT. The full variable domain, completed using reference TRBV2 and TRBJ1-1, is EPEVTQTPSHQVTQMGQEVILRCVPISNHLYFYWYRQILGQKVEFLVSFYNNEISEKSEIFDDQFSVERPDGSNFTLKIRSTKLEDSAMYFCASNYRDTEAFFGQGTRLTVV.

In this sample, this clonotype turned up a few times. Here the CDR3 reads CASSRPYPGELFF. Here the CDR3 DNA reads TGTGCCAGCAGCCGTCCGTATCCCGGGGAGCTGTTTTTT. The chain recombines TRBV6-6 with TRBJ2-2; D is ambiguous. Trimming shortened V by 6 bases and J by 6 bases, and 11 bases separated the two germline ends. Germline V gene lookup returns CDR1 MNHNY and CDR2 SVGAGI (reference sequence). This CDR3 comprises 13 residues.

The CDR3 DNA is TGTGCCTGGAGCCAGGGACAGGGGGCCTACGAGCAGTACTTC. It translates to CAWSQGQGAYEQYF. This sequence joins TRBV30 and TRBJ2-7; TRBD1 matches 11 bases. V trimming: 3 bases; J trimming: 2 bases; junction bases outside the gene matches: 3. The CDR3 is made up of 14 amino acids. Germline CDR1 GTSNPN, CDR2 SVGIG (reference sequence).

This chain joins TRBV21-1 and TRBJ2-5; no DNA check was done on the table's D call, TRBD2. TRBV21-1 is deemed a pseudogene. This CDR3 is 15 amino acids long. The CDR3 spells CASSKAGGIQETQYF. DNA for the CDR3: TGTGCCAGCAGCAAAGCGGGAGGGATCCAAGAGACCCAGTACTTC.

The genes are TRBV4-3 and TRBJ1-2; 9 bases line up with TRBD1. Unmatched junction bases numbered 13, after V lost 3 bases and J lost 2 bases. This CDR3 is 18 amino acids long. CDR1 and CDR2 (germline): LGHNA, YSLEER. The DNA of the CDR3 is TGCGCCAGCAGCCAGGTATTGGAAGGACAGGGGAGAAACTATGGCTACACCTTC. Translating gives CASSQVLEGQGRNYGYTF.

The chain links TRBV27 to TRBJ2-1, with 7 bases that match TRBD2. Germline loops: CDR1 MNHEY, CDR2 SMNVEV (reference sequence). The CDR3 totals 16 residues. Trimming took 6 bases from V and 4 from J; bases not matched to a gene: 12. This CDR3 is CASSSLASGLYNEQFF. The CDR3 DNA follows: TGTGCCAGCAGCTCTCTGGCTAGCGGCCTATACAATGAGCAGTTCTTC.

V is TRBV4-3 and J is TRBJ1-6; D might be TRBD1 (5 bases). Per germline, CDR1 LGHNA and CDR2 YSLEER. V lost 1 base, J lost 7 bases, and 23 bases lay in between. The CDR3 sequence is 19 residues long. In DNA form, the CDR3 reads TGCGCCAGCAGCCAAGTTTCGACCGGACTTTACAGGTTAAATTCACCCCTCCACTTT. Translated: CASSQVSTGLYRLNSPLHF.

The V call is TRBV3-1, the J call TRBJ2-3; the D call may be TRBD1 or TRBD2 (5 bases each). Looked up from germline, CDR1 is LGHDT and CDR2 is YNNKEL (reference sequence). V was clipped by 5 bases and J by 2 bases, with 14 bases between them. The CDR3 sequence is 15 residues long. The CDR3 coding sequence is TGTGCCAGCAGCTGGGGACCAGCAGCCACAGATACGCAGTATTTT. It encodes CASSWGPAATDTQYF.

The chain employs TRBV6-5 and TRBJ2-5; TRBD2 matches 12 bases. The CDR3 runs 16 residues. Germline loops: CDR1 MNHEY, CDR2 SVGAGI. The V gene end was trimmed by 6 bases and the J gene end by 11 bases; junction bases not matched to a gene: 16. CDR3 in amino acids: CASRRRGLAGYNEQYF. The CDR3 nucleotides read TGTGCCAGCAGGCGACGGGGACTAGCGGGTTACAATGAGCAGTACTTC.

The chain uses TRBV6-5 and TRBJ1-2; D is perhaps TRBD1 (6 bases). The V end was cut by 4 bases, the J end by 4 bases, with 16 bases between. The CDR3 runs 15 residues. CDR1 and CDR2 from the germline V gene are MNHEY and SVGAGI. As DNA, the CDR3 is TGTGCCAGCAGTTCCCACGGAAGGGGGGCCTATGGCTACACCTTC. As protein: CASSSHGRGAYGYTF.

For this clonotype: An end of the junction differs from the germline gene, which may be a read error. The V call is TRBV7-7, the J call TRBJ2-7, with a weak D call TRBD1 (5 bases). CDR3 length equals 14 residues. CDR1 SSHAT and CDR2 FNYEAQ come from the germline V gene (reference sequence). This CDR3 is CASSVARDSSEQYF. CDR3 nucleotide sequence: TGTGCTAGCAGCGTAGCCAGAGACAGTAGCGAGCAGTACTTC.

This chain joins TRBV20-1 and TRBJ1-5; D gene unclear. The CDR3 is 15 residues long. Per the germline V gene, CDR1 is DFQATT and CDR2 is SNEGSKA (reference sequence). Trimming pared 5 bases from V and 0 bases from J, leaving 14 bases between. This CDR3 reads CSALVGPLSNQPQHF. CDR3 coding DNA: TGCAGTGCTCTTGTTGGTCCCCTTAGCAATCAGCCCCAGCATTTT.

The V and J genes are TRBV7-9 and TRBJ2-7; D is tentatively TRBD1 or TRBD2 (5 bases each). Germline CDR1 SEHNR, CDR2 FQNEAQ (reference sequence). This CDR3 contains 13 residues. Trimming removed 5 bases at V and 7 bases at J, with 15 bases between. The CDR3 here is CASSRDGENEQYF. The DNA for the CDR3 is TGTGCCAGCAGCCGGGACGGGGAAAATGAGCAGTACTTC.

This clonotype was seen only a few times. The V and J genes are TRBV7-2 and TRBJ2-4; TRBD2 aligns across 7 bases. The better agreement between TRBJ2-7 and the DNA end casts doubt on the J call. CDR1 is SGHTA, CDR2 FQGNSA, per germline. The CDR3 contains 15 residues. The CDR3 reads CASSRSPGGSYEQYF. In DNA, the CDR3 is TGTGCCAGCAGCCGATCACCGGGGGGAAGCTACGAGCAGTACTTC.

This chain's CDR3 is CASSLFPILVDSPLHF. Written as DNA, the CDR3 is TGTGCCAGCAGCTTGTTCCCGATTCTTGTCGATTCACCCCTCCACTTT. The chain uses TRBV5-5 and TRBJ1-6; no reliable D call. The V gene lost 1 base and the J gene lost 8 bases, with 16 bases spanning the gap. CDR1 and CDR2 (germline): SGHKS, YYEKEE (reference sequence). The length of the CDR3 is 16 residues.

This chain links TRBV12-3 or TRBV12-4 with TRBJ2-1; 10 bases are a match to TRBD1. V lost 4 bases to trimming and J lost 5 bases; unmatched junction nucleotides: 11. This CDR3 contains 17 residues. CDR3 nucleotide sequence: TGTGCCAGCAGTTCAAGCTCCGGGACAGGGGATCACAATGAGCAGTTCTTC. Residues: CASSSSSGTGDHNEQFF.

Turning to this clonotype: One end of the junction fails to match germline, which may point to a read error. V is TRBV10-3 and J is TRBJ2-3; 12 bases fit TRBD2. Germline loops: CDR1 ENHRY, CDR2 SYGVKD. The CDR3 extends over 15 amino acids. In nucleotides, the CDR3 is TGTGCCATCAGTGGACTAGCGGGGGTTGCAGAGACGCAGTATTTT. Translation gives CAISGLAGVAETQYF.

This rearrangement joins TRBV29-1 to TRBJ2-1; a possible D gene is TRBD2 (5 bases). Between the trimmed V and J ends, which lost 7 bases and 0 bases, there was a span of 22 bases. CDR1 SQVTM and CDR2 ANQGSEA come from the germline V gene. The CDR3 contains 17 residues. CDR3 region: CSAVISELLYSYNEQFF. The CDR3 nucleotides are TGCAGCGCTGTTATTAGCGAACTCCTTTACTCCTACAATGAGCAGTTCTTC.

This chain joins TRBV7-2 and TRBJ2-1; 7 nucleotides align to TRBD1. J gave up 6 bases and V 2 bases, and 4 bases lay outside the gene matches. The CDR3 extends over 14 amino acids. Germline V gene data show CDR1 as SGHTA and CDR2 as FQGNSA. The chain's CDR3 is CASSLWTGGNEQFF. CDR3 coding DNA: TGTGCCAGCAGCTTATGGACAGGAGGCAATGAGCAGTTCTTC.

The chain links TRBV4-2 to TRBJ2-4; 7 bases align to TRBD2. The trim removed 2 bases at V and 2 bases at J, leaving 3 bases unmatched. Germline values: CDR1 LGHNA, CDR2 YNFKEQ. The CDR3 extends over 15 amino acids. CDR3 bases: TGTGCCAGCAGCCAACGGGGGGTAACCAAAAACATTCAGTACTTC. This gives the protein CASSQRGVTKNIQYF.

This clonotype was detected a few times. The chain couples TRBV20-1 to TRBJ2-1; 11 positions agree with TRBD2. The V segment lost 5 bases and the J segment 4 bases; nucleotides outside the gene matches: 7. The CDR3 spans 15 residues. From germline, CDR1 is DFQATT and CDR2 SNEGSKA (reference sequence). The CDR3 coding sequence is TGCAGTGCTTCCTCGGGGACTAGCGGTTACAATGAGCAGTTCTTC. Encoded protein: CSASSGTSGYNEQFF.

This clonotype was counted between two and nine times. CDR3 bases: TGTGCCAGCAGTTTTGGCAGGTGGTCGACAGATACGCAGTATTTT. Protein sequence: CASSFGRWSTDTQYF. This chain uses TRBV27 with TRBJ2-3; no clear D. The germline V gene encodes CDR1 MNHEY and CDR2 SMNVEV (reference sequence). This CDR3 spans 15 amino acids. Between the trimmed V and J ends, which lost 3 bases and 3 bases, there was a span of 13 bases.

The chain recombines TRBV6-2 or TRBV6-3 with TRBJ2-7; no reliable D call. The CDR3 covers 17 residues. Trimming cost V 4 bases and J 1 base, with 20 bases left between them. Germline V CDR1 and CDR2: MNHEY, SVGEGT. In DNA form, the CDR3 reads TGTGCCAGCAGTTCCCAGACCGCTTCTCGGGCTTCCTACGAGCAGTACTTC. This gives the protein CASSSQTASRASYEQYF.